The 15 T cell receptor beta chains below come from one sample, sequenced in a study of CD8 T cells in ankylosing spondylitis. TCRdb re-analysed the 5' RACE reads in MiXCR, keeping a single row per CDR3 protein. This table has 250,000 to 400,000 distinct CDR3 sequences, roughly 10% appearing once. Sequencing was done on a sample of blood, either unsorted or a sorted T cell fraction (not recorded which). All receptors come from a female donor with ankylosing spondylitis or in good health (not recorded which).

This clonotype has a count of ten or more. The chain recombines TRBV5-1 with TRBJ1-1, with no clear D. V lost 2 bases to trimming and J lost 1 base, with 9 bases between them. The CDR3 extends over 14 amino acids. CDR1 SGHRS and CDR2 YFSETQ come from the germline V gene. The CDR3 DNA is TGCGCCAGCAGCTTTTCAGTCTCGAACACTGAAGCTTTCTTT. Amino acid sequence: CASSFSVSNTEAFF.

In this sample, this clonotype turned up a few times. The rearrangement joins TRBV27 to TRBJ2-1; D gene unclear. V lost 0 bases, J lost 0 bases, and 12 bases lay in between. The CDR3 runs 17 residues. Germline V CDR1 and CDR2: MNHEY, SMNVEV (reference sequence). CDR3 protein: CASSLSPTPSSYNEQFF. As DNA, the CDR3 is TGTGCCAGCAGTTTATCGCCGACTCCGAGCTCCTACAATGAGCAGTTCTTC.

This clonotype was observed at least ten times. The chain uses TRBV12-3 or TRBV12-4 and TRBJ1-4; D gene uncertain. CDR3 length equals 13 residues. The V gene lost 3 bases and the J gene lost 8 bases, with 10 bases spanning the gap. The CDR3 sequence is CASSFGYREKLFF. CDR3 DNA sequence: TGTGCCAGCAGTTTTGGTTATCGGGAAAAACTGTTTTTT.

The chain combines TRBV7-2 with TRBJ2-3, with a possible D match to TRBD2 (7 bases). The V gene's germline CDR1 is SGHTA and CDR2 FQGNSA. The CDR3 contains 15 residues. V was trimmed by 11 bases and J by 0 bases, leaving 18 bases between them. The CDR3 coding sequence is TGTGCCTCGAGGGGGGGCGGGTTAAGCACAGATACGCAGTATTTT. Its translation is CASRGGGLSTDTQYF.

At least ten counts were recorded for this clonotype. The V and J genes are TRBV6-5 and TRBJ2-3, with D hard to call. The CDR3 loop spans 16 amino acids. Trimming removed 0 bases at V and 1 base at J, with 11 bases between. Germline V gene sequence: CDR1 MNHEY, CDR2 SVGAGI. This CDR3 reads CASSYSGLGGTDTQYF. CDR3 bases: TGTGCCAGCAGTTACTCAGGGCTAGGAGGCACAGATACGCAGTATTTT.

This clonotype was observed a handful of times. The chain employs TRBV5-1 and TRBJ2-5; a possible D gene is TRBD2 (7 bases). Germline V gene lookup returns CDR1 SGHRS and CDR2 YFSETQ. The CDR3 runs 15 residues. Trimming shortened V by 4 bases and J by 5 bases, and 18 bases separated the two germline ends. The CDR3: CASSVPRGAKETQYF. As DNA, the CDR3 is TGCGCCAGCAGCGTGCCCCGGGGGGCTAAGGAGACCCAGTACTTC.

This clonotype was detected ten times or more. This chain links TRBV20-1 with TRBJ2-1; D perhaps matches TRBD1 (6 bases). CDR3 length equals 16 residues. Germline CDR1 reads DFQATT; CDR2 reads SNEGSKA (reference sequence). Trimming left V 3 bases short and J 9 bases short, with 24 bases between. The CDR3 sequence is CSASFIGGVGAGEQFF. The CDR3 DNA follows: TGCAGTGCTAGTTTCATAGGAGGAGTGGGGGCGGGTGAGCAGTTCTTC.

This clonotype was found many times. The rearrangement joins TRBV7-8 to TRBJ2-1; TRBD2 agrees at 10 bases. Germline CDR1 and CDR2: SGHVS and FQNEAQ. This CDR3 comprises 16 residues. The V segment lost 8 bases and the J segment 7 bases; nucleotides outside the gene matches: 14. CDR3 amino acids: CASDSGRASGRNEQFF. The CDR3 nucleotides are TGTGCCAGCGATTCGGGGAGGGCTAGCGGGAGAAATGAGCAGTTCTTC.

This clonotype was seen at least ten times. V is TRBV30 and J is TRBJ1-5, with D unclear. CDR1 GTSNPN and CDR2 SVGIG come from the germline V gene (reference sequence). Trimming shortened V by 0 bases and J by 7 bases, and 13 bases separated the two germline ends. CDR3 length: 14 amino acids. CDR3 bases: TGTGCCTGGAGTGTCGGGCCAGATCGCCAGCCCCAGCATTTT. Encoded protein: CAWSVGPDRQPQHF.

This clonotype has a count of ten or more. The chain couples TRBV27 to TRBJ1-1, with D possibly being TRBD1 (5 bases). The CDR3 is made up of 12 amino acids. In germline, CDR1 is MNHEY, CDR2 SMNVEV (reference sequence). Trimming left V 3 bases short and J 5 bases short, with 7 bases between. The CDR3 nucleotides read TGTGCCAGCAGTTTTAGGGGAACTGAAGCTTTCTTT. Encoded protein: CASSFRGTEAFF.

This clonotype was recorded many times. This rearrangement joins TRBV20-1 to TRBJ2-7; 7 bases map to TRBD1. The germline CDR1 and CDR2 sequences are DFQATT and SNEGSKA (reference sequence). The V segment lost 8 bases and the J segment 4 bases; nucleotides outside the gene matches: 14. This CDR3 is built from 14 residues. CDR3 coding DNA: TGCAGTACCCGACGACAGGGAGCCTGGTACGAGCAGTACTTC. Translating gives CSTRRQGAWYEQYF.

This clonotype showed up many times. The V and J genes are TRBV20-1 and TRBJ2-2; TRBD2 agrees at 10 bases. CDR1 DFQATT and CDR2 SNEGSKA come from the germline V gene (reference sequence). Trimming cost V 3 bases and J 3 bases; bases outside gene matches: 7. The CDR3 spans 16 residues. CDR3 sequence (DNA): TGCAGTGCTAGTGCACGGACTAGCGGCTACACCGGGGAGCTGTTTTTT. Its translation is CSASARTSGYTGELFF.

This clonotype was seen ten or more times. The chain links TRBV5-5 to TRBJ1-1, with D uncertain. Germline V gene lookup returns CDR1 SGHKS and CDR2 YYEKEE (reference sequence). V was clipped by 0 bases and J by 1 base, with 7 bases between them. This CDR3 has 14 residues. CDR3 DNA sequence: TGTGCCAGCAGCTTGGAACAATGGAACACTGAAGCTTTCTTT. This encodes CASSLEQWNTEAFF.

This clonotype showed up many times. V gene TRBV20-1 combines with J gene TRBJ2-5, with TRBD1 identical over 8 bases. This CDR3 has 13 residues. In germline, CDR1 is DFQATT, CDR2 SNEGSKA (reference sequence). With 6 bases clipped from V and 2 bases from J, the junction kept 5 bases outside the gene matches. CDR3 sequence reads: CSALGQVQETQYF. DNA for the CDR3: TGCAGTGCGCTGGGACAGGTGCAAGAGACCCAGTACTTC.

This clonotype appeared a few times. The chain couples TRBV24-1 to TRBJ1-5; 7 bases map to TRBD1. Germline V gives CDR1 KGHDR, CDR2 SFDVKD. The V and J ends lost 4 bases and 7 bases, in that order; junction bases with no gene match: 9. The CDR3 sequence is 15 residues long. The CDR3 reads CATSDQTGSEQPQHF. The DNA for the CDR3 is TGTGCCACCAGTGACCAGACAGGGTCTGAGCAGCCCCAGCATTTT.